The present T cell receptor (beta chain) was sequenced within a study of human T cells and chemical hapten exposure. Study overall: Minor pooled library volume differences mainly drove per-sample TCR yield variation.

Findings and limits, study-wide: Patch test score rose with PT1 expanded TCR count, significant at thresholds 8, 16 and 32, not 4. With regard to DPC sensitization, TCRs above 1 in 1000 frequency did not change.

Time point reported: patch test 2, 6 weeks after DPC sensitization. Treatment of the sample: therapeutic diphenylcyclopropenone sensitization with weekly scalp DPC. Alopecia patients, 18 to 70 years old and DPC-suitable, served as donors. TCRdb reprocessed the RACE reads via MiXCR and lists one record per CDR3 protein. The sample yields about 82,000 distinct CDR3 sequences, 6.6% seen once. This clonotype was observed at least ten times. Antigen unknown. The input for sequencing was whole blood, taken in connection with sensitization to the hapten diphenylcyclopropenone (DPC). This sequence originates from a young woman with alopecia areata. Some clones in this sample may be carry-over from other donors' samples.

CDR3 nucleotides: TGCAGTGCTAGAAACTCGGTGTCAGGGCGCGAGCAGTACTTC. This translates into CSARNSVSGREQYF. The chain recombines TRBV20-1 with TRBJ2-7; the D gene is possibly TRBD1 (5 bases). Germline CDR1 reads DFQATT; CDR2 reads SNEGSKA (reference sequence). The length of the CDR3 is 14 residues. V was shortened by 2 bases and J by 6 bases, with 17 bases between the two germline ends.